The 7 T cell receptor beta chains below all came from one sample that was sequenced in a study of blood T cell repertoires in COVID-19. The assay was immunoSEQ multiplex PCR, and TCRdb's table has in-frame clones only and misses some. Of about 52,000 clones in the sample, approximately 92% were seen once. The sample taken for sequencing was peripheral blood. These receptors came from a man aged 50 or older with active COVID-19.

The V gene is TRBV19, the J gene TRBJ1-2; D uncertain. CDR3 length equals 15 residues. Germline V gene lookup returns CDR1 LNHDA and CDR2 SQIVND (reference sequence). V lost 5 bases, J lost 8 bases, and 21 bases lay in between. The CDR3 DNA sequence: TGTGCCAGTAGTCCCCGGACTGACGCTCGCTACGGCTACACCTTC. It is translated as CASSPRTDARYGYTF.

The chain combines TRBV6-1 with TRBJ1-1; D gene uncertain. The V gene lost 3 bases and the J gene lost 11 bases, with 13 bases spanning the gap. CDR3 length: 12 residues. Germline lookup yields CDR1 MNHNS and CDR2 SASEGT. CDR3 in amino acids: CASSETPWRAFF. The CDR3 DNA is TGTGCCAGCAGTGAGACTCCCTGGAGGGCTTTCTTT.

In this sample, this clone turned up once. The V call is TRBV7-2, the J call TRBJ1-3; D perhaps matches TRBD1 (6 bases). The CDR3 is 17 amino acids. Looked up from germline, CDR1 is SGHTA and CDR2 is FQGNSA. Trimming cost V 0 bases and J 2 bases, with 14 bases left between them. The CDR3 loop is CASSLAHITGTGNTIYF. The DNA of the CDR3 is TGTGCCAGCAGCTTAGCCCACATAACAGGGACTGGAAACACCATATATTTT.

This clone was counted a few times. The CDR3: CASSEVPTASGNTIYF. CDR3 bases: TGTGCCAGCAGTGAAGTGCCGACAGCCTCTGGAAACACCATATATTTT. The chain links TRBV6-1 to TRBJ1-3; TRBD1 is a possible D gene (5 bases). The length of the CDR3 is 16 residues. The germline V gene has CDR1 MNHNS and CDR2 SASEGT. Deletions cut 1 base from V and 0 bases from J, with 10 bases between.

V is TRBV18 and J is TRBJ1-3, with D possibly being TRBD1 (6 bases). Germline V gene lookup returns CDR1 KGHSH and CDR2 LQKENI. V gave up 4 bases and J gave up 9 bases, with 19 bases separating them. The CDR3 extends over 15 amino acids. For the CDR3, the DNA is TGTGCCAGCTCACGCGAGACAGGCTTAGGAGGCACCATATATTTT. Translation gives CASSRETGLGGTIYF.

This sequence joins TRBV12-3 or TRBV12-4 and TRBJ2-5; D is uncertain. The CDR3 spans 13 residues. V dropped 7 bases and J dropped 4 bases, with 13 bases sitting between them. CDR3 sequence: CASMLGSRETQYF. The CDR3 DNA reads as TGTGCCAGCATGCTTGGTTCGCGAGAGACCCAGTACTTC.

This rearrangement joins TRBV7-2 to TRBJ1-4, with D possibly matching TRBD1 (5 bases). Trimming took 0 bases from V and 3 from J, leaving 11 bases between them. The CDR3 loop spans 16 amino acids. Germline-derived CDR1 and CDR2 are SGHTA and FQGNSA. CDR3 region: CASSLARGTANEKLFF. In DNA form, the CDR3 reads TGTGCCAGCAGCTTAGCGCGGGGGACGGCTAATGAAAAACTGTTTTTT. The full variable domain, with the rest looked up from reference TRBV7-2 and TRBJ1-4, is GAGVSQSPSNKVTEKGKDVELRCDPISGHTALYWYRQSLGQGLEFLIYFQGNSAPDKSGLPSDRFSAERTGGSVSTLTIQRTQQEDSAVYLCASSLARGTANEKLFFGSGTQLSVL.